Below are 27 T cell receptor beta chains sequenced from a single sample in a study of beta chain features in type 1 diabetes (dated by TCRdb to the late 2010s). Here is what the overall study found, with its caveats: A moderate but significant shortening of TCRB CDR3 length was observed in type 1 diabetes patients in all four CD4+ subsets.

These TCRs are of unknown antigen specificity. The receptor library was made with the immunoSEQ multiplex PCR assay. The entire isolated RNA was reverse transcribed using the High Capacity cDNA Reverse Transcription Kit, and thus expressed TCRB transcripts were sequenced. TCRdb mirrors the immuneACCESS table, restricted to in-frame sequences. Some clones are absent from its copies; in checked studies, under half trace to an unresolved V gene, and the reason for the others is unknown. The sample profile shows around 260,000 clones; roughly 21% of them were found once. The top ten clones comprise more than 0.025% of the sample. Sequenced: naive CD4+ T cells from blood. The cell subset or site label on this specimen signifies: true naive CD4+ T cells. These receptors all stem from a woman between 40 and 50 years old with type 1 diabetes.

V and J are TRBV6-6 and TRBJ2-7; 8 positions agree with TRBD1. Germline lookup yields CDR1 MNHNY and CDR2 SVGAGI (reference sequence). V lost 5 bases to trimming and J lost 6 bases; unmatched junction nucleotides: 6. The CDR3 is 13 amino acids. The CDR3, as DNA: TGTGCCAGCAGTCCAACAGGGGGGCCCGAGCAGTACTTC. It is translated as CASSPTGGPEQYF.

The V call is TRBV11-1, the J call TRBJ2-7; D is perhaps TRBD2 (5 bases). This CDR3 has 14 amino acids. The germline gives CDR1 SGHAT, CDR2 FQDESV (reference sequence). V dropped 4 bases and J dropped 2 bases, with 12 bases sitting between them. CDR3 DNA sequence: TGTGCCAGCAGCTCCAAGGGAGCGCCCTACGAGCAGTACTTC. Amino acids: CASSSKGAPYEQYF.

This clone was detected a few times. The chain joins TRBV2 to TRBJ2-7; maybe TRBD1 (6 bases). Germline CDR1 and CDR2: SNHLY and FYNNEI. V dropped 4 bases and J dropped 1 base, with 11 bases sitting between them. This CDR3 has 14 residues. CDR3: CASSVTGQSYEQYF. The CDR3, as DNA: TGTGCCAGCAGTGTAACTGGACAGTCCTACGAGCAGTACTTC.

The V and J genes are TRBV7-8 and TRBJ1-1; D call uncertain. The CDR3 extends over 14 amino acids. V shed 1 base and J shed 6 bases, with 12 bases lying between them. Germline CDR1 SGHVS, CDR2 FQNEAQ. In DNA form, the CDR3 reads TGTGCCAGCAGCTTAGTTAGAGGGTTAGCTGAAGCTTTCTTT. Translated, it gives CASSLVRGLAEAFF.

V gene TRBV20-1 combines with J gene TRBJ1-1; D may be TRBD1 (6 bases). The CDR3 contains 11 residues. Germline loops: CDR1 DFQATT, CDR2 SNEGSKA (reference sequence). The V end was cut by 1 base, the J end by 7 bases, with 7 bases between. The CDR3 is CSARGQVEAFF. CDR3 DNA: TGCAGTGCTAGAGGACAGGTTGAAGCTTTCTTT.

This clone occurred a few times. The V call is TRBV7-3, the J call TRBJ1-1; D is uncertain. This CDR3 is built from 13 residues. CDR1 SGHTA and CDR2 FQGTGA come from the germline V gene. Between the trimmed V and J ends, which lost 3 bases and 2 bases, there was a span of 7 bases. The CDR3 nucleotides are TGTGCCAGCAGCTTCACAGTAAACACTGAAGCTTTCTTT. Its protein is CASSFTVNTEAFF.

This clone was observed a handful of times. CDR3 in amino acids: CASSPPVRGQSAAFF. DNA of the CDR3: TGTGCCAGCAGTCCTCCAGTTCGAGGACAGTCGGCGGCTTTCTTT. The V and J genes are TRBV28 and TRBJ1-1; perhaps TRBD1 as D (6 bases). Looked up from germline, CDR1 is MDHEN and CDR2 is SYDVKM. This CDR3 has 15 residues. The germline V and J ends were trimmed by 5 bases and 11 bases, with 24 bases remaining between them. The full variable domain, with the rest looked up from reference TRBV28 and TRBJ1-1, is DVKVTQSSRYLVKRTGEKVFLECVQDMDHENMFWYRQDPGLGLRLIYFSYDVKMKEKGDIPEGYSVSREKKERFSLILESASTNQTSMYLCASSPPVRGQSAAFFGQGTRLTVV.

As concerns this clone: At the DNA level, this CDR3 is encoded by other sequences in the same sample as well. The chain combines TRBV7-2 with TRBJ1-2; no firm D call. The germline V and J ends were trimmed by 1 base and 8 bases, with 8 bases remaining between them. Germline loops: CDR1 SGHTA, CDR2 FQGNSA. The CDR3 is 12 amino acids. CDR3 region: CASSLGGYGYTF. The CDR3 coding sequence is TGTGCCAGCAGCTTAGGAGGGTACGGCTACACCTTC.

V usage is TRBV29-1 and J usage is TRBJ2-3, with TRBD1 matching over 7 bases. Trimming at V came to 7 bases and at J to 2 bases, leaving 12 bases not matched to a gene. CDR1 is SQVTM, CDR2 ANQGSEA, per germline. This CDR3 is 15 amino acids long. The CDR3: CSARMGQMITDTQYF. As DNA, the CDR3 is TGCAGCGCAAGGATGGGACAGATGATCACAGATACGCAGTATTTT.

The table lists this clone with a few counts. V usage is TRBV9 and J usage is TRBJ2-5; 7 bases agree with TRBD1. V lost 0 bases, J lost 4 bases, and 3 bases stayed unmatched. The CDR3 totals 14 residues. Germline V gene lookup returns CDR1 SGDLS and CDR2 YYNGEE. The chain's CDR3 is CASSVATGRETQYF. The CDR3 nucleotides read TGTGCCAGCAGCGTAGCGACAGGGAGAGAGACCCAGTACTTC.

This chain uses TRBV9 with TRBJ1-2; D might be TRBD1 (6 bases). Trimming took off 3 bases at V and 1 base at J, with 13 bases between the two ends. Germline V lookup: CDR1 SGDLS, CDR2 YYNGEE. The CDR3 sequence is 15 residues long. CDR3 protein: CASSAQGLSNYGYTF. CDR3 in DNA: TGTGCCAGCAGCGCTCAGGGGCTGAGTAACTATGGCTACACCTTC.

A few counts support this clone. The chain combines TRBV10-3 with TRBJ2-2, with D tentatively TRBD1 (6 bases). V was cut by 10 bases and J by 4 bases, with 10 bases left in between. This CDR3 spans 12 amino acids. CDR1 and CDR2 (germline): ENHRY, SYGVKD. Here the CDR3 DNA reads TGTGCCACTCGGACAGTCACCGGGGAGCTGTTTTTT. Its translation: CATRTVTGELFF.

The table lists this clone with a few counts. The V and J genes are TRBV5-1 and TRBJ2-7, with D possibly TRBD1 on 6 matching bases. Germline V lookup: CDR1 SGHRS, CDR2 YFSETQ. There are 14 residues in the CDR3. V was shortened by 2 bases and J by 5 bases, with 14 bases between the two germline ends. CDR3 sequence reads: CASSLQGLRDEQYF. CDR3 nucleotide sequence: TGCGCCAGCAGCTTACAGGGATTGAGAGACGAGCAGTACTTC.

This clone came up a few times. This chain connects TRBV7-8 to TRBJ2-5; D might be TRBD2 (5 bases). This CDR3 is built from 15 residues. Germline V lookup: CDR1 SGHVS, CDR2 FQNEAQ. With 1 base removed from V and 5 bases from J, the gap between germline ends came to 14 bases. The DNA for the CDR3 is TGTGCCAGCAGCTTAGGGGGAGCCGGAGCCGAGACCCAGTACTTC. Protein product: CASSLGGAGAETQYF.

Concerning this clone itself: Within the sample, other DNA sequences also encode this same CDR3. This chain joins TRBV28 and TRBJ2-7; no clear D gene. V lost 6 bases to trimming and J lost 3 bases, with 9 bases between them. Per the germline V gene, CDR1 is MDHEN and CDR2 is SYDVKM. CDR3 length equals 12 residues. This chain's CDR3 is CASSPPSYEQYF. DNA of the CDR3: TGTGCCAGCAGCCCACCCAGCTACGAGCAGTACTTC.

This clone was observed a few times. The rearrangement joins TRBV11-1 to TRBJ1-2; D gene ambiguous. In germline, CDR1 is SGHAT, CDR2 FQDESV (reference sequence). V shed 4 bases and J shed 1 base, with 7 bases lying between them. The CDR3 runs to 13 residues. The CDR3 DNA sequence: TGTGCCAGCAGCTATGCAGTTAACTATGGCTACACCTTC. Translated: CASSYAVNYGYTF. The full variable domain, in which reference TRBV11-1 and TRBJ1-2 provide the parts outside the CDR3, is EAEVAQSPRYKITEKSQAVAFWCDPISGHATLYWYRQILGQGPELLVQFQDESVVDDSQLPKDRFSAERLKGVDSTLKIQPAELGDSAMYLCASSYAVNYGYTFGSGTRLTVV.

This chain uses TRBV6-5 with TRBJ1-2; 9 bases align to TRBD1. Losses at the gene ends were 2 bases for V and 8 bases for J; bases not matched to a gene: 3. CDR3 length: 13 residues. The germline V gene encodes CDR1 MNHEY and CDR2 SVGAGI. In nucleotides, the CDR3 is TGTGCCAGCAGTTACCCCGACAGGGGGGGCTACACCTTC. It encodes CASSYPDRGGYTF.

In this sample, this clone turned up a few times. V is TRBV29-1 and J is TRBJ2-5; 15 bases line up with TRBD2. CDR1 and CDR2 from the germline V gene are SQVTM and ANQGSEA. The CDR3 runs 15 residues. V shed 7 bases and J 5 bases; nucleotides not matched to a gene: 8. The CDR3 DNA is TGCAGCGCTGCGGGACTAGCGGGAGGAACGGAGACCCAGTACTTC. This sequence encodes CSAAGLAGGTETQYF.

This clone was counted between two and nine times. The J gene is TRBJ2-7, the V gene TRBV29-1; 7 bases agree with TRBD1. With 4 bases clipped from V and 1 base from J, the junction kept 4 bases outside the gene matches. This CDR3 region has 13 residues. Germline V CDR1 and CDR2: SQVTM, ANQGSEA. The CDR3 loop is CSVGQGPSYEQYF. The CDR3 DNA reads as TGCAGCGTTGGACAGGGCCCTTCCTACGAGCAGTACTTC.

CDR3 DNA sequence: TGTGCCAGCTCACCAGGGACTACCAAAGAGACCCAGTACTTC. Amino acid sequence: CASSPGTTKETQYF. The chain uses TRBV18 and TRBJ2-5, with TRBD2 identical over 7 bases. The CDR3 totals 14 residues. Unmatched junction bases numbered 3, after V lost 2 bases and J lost 3 bases. The germline gives CDR1 KGHSH, CDR2 LQKENI. The whole variable domain, filled in from reference TRBV18 and TRBJ2-5, reads NAGVMQNPRHLVRRRGQEARLRCSPMKGHSHVYWYRQLPEEGLKFMVYLQKENIIDESGMPKERFSAEFPKEGPSILRIQQVVRGDSAAYFCASSPGTTKETQYFGPGTRLLVL.

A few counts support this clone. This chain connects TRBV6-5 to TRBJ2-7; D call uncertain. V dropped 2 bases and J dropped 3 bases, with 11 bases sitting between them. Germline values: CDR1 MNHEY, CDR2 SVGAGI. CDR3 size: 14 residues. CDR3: CASSYVAFDYEQYF. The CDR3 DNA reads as TGTGCCAGCAGTTACGTGGCTTTTGACTACGAGCAGTACTTC.

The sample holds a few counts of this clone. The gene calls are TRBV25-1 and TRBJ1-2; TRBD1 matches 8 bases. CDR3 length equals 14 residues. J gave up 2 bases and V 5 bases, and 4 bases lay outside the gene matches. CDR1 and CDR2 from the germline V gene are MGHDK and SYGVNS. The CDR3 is CASSWTGLNYGYTF. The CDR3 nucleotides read TGTGCCAGCAGTTGGACAGGGCTGAACTATGGCTACACCTTC.

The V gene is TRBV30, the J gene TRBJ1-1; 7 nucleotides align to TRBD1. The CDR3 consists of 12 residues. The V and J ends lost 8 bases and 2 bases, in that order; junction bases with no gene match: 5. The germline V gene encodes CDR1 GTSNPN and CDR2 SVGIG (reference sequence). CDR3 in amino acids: CAVDRVNTEAFF. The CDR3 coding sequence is TGTGCCGTTGACAGGGTTAACACTGAAGCTTTCTTT. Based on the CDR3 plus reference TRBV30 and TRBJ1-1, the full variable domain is SQTIHQWPATLVQPVGSPLSLECTVEGTSNPNLYWYRQAAGRGLQLLFYSVGIGQISSEVPQNLSASRPQDRQFILSSKKLLLSDSGFYLCAVDRVNTEAFFGQGTRLTVV.

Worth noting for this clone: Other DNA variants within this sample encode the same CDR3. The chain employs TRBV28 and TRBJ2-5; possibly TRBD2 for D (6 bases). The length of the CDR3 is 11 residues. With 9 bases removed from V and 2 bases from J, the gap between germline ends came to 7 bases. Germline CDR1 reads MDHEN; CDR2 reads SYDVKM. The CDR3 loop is CASGGQETQYF. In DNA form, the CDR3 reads TGTGCCAGTGGGGGGCAAGAGACCCAGTACTTC.

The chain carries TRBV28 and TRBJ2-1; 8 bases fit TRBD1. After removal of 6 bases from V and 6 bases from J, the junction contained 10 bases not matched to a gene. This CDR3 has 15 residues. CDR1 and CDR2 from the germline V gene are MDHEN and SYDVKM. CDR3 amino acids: CASRPGDRGGNEQFF. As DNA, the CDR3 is TGTGCCAGCAGACCTGGCGACAGGGGTGGCAATGAGCAGTTCTTC. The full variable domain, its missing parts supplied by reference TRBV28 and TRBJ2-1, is DVKVTQSSRYLVKRTGEKVFLECVQDMDHENMFWYRQDPGLGLRLIYFSYDVKMKEKGDIPEGYSVSREKKERFSLILESASTNQTSMYLCASRPGDRGGNEQFFGPGTRLTVL.

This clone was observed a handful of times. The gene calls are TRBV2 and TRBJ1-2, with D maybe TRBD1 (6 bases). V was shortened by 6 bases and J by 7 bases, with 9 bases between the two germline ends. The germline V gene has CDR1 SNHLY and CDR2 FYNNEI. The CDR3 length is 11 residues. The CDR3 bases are TGTGCCAGCAGAGAGGGGGTTGGCTACACCTTC. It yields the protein CASREGVGYTF.

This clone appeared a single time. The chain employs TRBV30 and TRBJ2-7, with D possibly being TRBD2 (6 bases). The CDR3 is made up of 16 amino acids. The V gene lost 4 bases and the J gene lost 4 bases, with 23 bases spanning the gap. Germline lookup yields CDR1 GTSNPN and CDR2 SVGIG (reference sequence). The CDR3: CAWMAPSGGVLYEQYF. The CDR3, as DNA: TGTGCCTGGATGGCCCCGTCGGGCGGGGTCCTTTACGAGCAGTACTTC.